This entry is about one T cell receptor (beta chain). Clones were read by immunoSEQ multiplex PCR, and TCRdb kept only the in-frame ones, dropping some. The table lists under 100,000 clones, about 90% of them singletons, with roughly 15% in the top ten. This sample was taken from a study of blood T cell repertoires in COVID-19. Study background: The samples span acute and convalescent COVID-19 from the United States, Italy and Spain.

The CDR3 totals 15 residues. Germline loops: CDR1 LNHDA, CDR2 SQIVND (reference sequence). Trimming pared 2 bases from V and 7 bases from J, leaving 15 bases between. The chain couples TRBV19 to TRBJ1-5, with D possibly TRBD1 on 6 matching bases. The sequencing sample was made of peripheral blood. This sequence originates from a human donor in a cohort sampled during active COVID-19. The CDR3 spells CASSIRGGLGQPQHF. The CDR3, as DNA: TGTGCCAGTAGTATACGAGGGGGTCTTGGGCAGCCCCAGCATTTT.